The text below deals with one T cell receptor (beta chain). The target antigen is unknown. TCRdb itself ran the reads through MiXCR, one entry per CDR3 protein. The sample consists of about 920,000 distinct CDR3 sequences, roughly 31% of them appearing once. These data originate in a study of T cell repertoires in cytomegalovirus infection. The germline CDR1 and CDR2 sequences are MNHNS and SASEGT. J lost 4 bases, V lost 5 bases, and 14 bases had no gene match. The CDR3 runs 18 residues. The rearrangement joins TRBV6-1 to TRBJ2-1; 10 bases align to TRBD2. This clonotype originated in a human donor in good health (CMV status not recorded). Some clones in this sample may be carry-over from other donors' samples. The sample here was cultured CD8+ T cells from PBMCs, taken from culture after CMV antigen stimulation. The CDR3 DNA reads as TGTGCCAGCAGTTACCCTCGAGGAGCGGGGGGGTATTACAATGAGCAGTTCTTC. Protein: CASSYPRGAGGYYNEQFF.